The present T cell receptor (beta chain) was sequenced within a study of shared clonotypes between healthy human individuals. Findings of the study overall: Specimens sampled were limited to blood, with tissue repertoires likely differing. Rarefaction gave evidence that sorted-subset sequencing remained incomplete despite large depth.

On this clone itself: The antigen remains undetermined.

The authors distributed each subset's genomic DNA evenly over several immunoSEQ plates. Assay: immunoSEQ multiplex PCR; the TCRdb copy retains only in-frame clones and omits some. The data contain about 1.4 million clones, over 95% of them seen just once; the ten biggest clones take up 0.95% to 1.5%. The V end lost 4 bases, the J end lost 0 bases, and 10 bases lay between the germline ends. Germline V CDR1 and CDR2: MNHNS, SASEGT. The CDR3 contains 14 residues. Among the donors, all were Caucasian adults who lived in Nashville, Tennessee. Sample: naive CD4+ T cells sorted from blood. Subset specified: CD45RA+ positively selected. The rearrangement joins TRBV6-1 to TRBJ2-7; D gene uncertain. The receptor was derived from a man under 40 in good health. Here the CDR3 reads CASSVAGPSYEQYF. The CDR3 nucleotides are TGTGCCAGCAGTGTGGCAGGTCCCTCCTACGAGCAGTACTTC.